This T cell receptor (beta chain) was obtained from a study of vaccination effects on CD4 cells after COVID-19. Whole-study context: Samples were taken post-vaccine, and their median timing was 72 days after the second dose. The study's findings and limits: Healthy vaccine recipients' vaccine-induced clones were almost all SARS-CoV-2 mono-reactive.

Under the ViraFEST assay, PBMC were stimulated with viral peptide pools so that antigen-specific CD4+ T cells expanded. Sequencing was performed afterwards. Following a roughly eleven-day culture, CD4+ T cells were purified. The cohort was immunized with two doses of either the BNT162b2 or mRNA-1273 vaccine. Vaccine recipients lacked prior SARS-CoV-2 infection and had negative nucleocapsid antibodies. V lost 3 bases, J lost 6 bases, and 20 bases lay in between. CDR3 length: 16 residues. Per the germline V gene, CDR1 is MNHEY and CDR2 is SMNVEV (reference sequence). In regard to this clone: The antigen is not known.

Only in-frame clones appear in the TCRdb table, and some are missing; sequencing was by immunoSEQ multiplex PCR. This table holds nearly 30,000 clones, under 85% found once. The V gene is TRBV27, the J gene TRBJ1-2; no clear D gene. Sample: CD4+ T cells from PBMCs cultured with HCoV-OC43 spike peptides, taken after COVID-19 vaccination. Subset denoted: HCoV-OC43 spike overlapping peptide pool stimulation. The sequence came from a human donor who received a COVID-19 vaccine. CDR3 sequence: CASSFLTTRDQNGYTF. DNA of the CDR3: TGTGCCAGCAGTTTCCTTACTACAAGGGATCAGAATGGCTACACCTTC.